This is a list of T cell receptor beta chains from one sample in a study of T cells in Graves' hyperthyroidism and ophthalmopathy. TCRdb called the multiplex PCR reads again in MiXCR, with one record for every CDR3 protein. The table shows about 600,000 distinct CDR3 sequences, with about a sixth occurring only once. Sequenced sample: blood. These receptors came from a woman aged 40 to 50 with Graves' ophthalmopathy. The conserved cysteine and the conserved F or W are not part of the CDR3 here.

j_call cdr3_length v_call cdr3_aa
TRBJ2-5 13 TRBV12-3/TRBV12-4 ASSLWYLPQETQY
TRBJ2-7 14 TRBV7-3 ASSLGGDGGSYEQY
TRBJ2-1 14 TRBV11-2 ASSKQDRVMLDEQF
TRBJ1-2 13 TRBV12-3/TRBV12-4 ASSLLPQGGNGYT
TRBJ2-1 12 TRBV6-1 ASSFSGQGYEQF
TRBJ2-7 14 TRBV6-5 ASSSSRTSGAYEQY
TRBJ2-1 10 TRBV19 ASKNRGNEQF
TRBJ1-1 9 TRBV7-8 ASRSVTEAF
TRBJ2-3 13 TRBV6-1 ASRGVGTSTDTQY
TRBJ2-7 10 TRBV29-1 SVEDGGYEQY
TRBJ2-1 12 TRBV27 ASSKHRVSNEQF
TRBJ2-5 12 TRBV19 ASSIAATQETQY
TRBJ2-7 14 TRBV12-3/TRBV12-4 ASSVGGTGLAYEQY
TRBJ2-1 15 TRBV27 ASSLVGGAGVLNEQF
TRBJ2-5 16 TRBV30 AWSFPDLGRGSRETQH
TRBJ1-1 16 TRBV7-9 ASSLGVTGGNGNTEAF
TRBJ2-1 13 TRBV24-1 ATRREGGSYNEQF
TRBJ1-1 13 TRBV7-9 ASSSGGNPGAEAF
TRBJ2-7 12 TRBV5-1 ASSLIPPAHEQY
TRBJ2-6 15 TRBV9 ASSVPRVLSGANVLT
TRBJ2-5 13 TRBV7-2 ASRPVAGDQETQY
TRBJ1-1 11 TRBV12-3/TRBV12-4 ASRPGTFTEAF
TRBJ1-2 12 TRBV19 ASSIGGSNYGYT
TRBJ1-3 13 TRBV5-6 ASGAGLSSGNTIY
TRBJ2-1 13 TRBV20-1 SAMVRLAGWNEQF
TRBJ2-1 14 TRBV12-3/TRBV12-4 ASTPRGGDSYNEQF
TRBJ2-1 19 TRBV15 ATSRNYPGLGGTSEYNEQF
TRBJ2-5 12 TRBV7-2 ASSLNQAQETQY
TRBJ1-3 12 TRBV3-1 ASSQGQSGNTIY
TRBJ1-5 11 TRBV20-1 STGAGGNQPQH
TRBJ2-7 13 TRBV28 ASSFPQGRPYEQY
TRBJ2-3 9 TRBV29-1 SVDGGLAQY
TRBJ2-7 13 TRBV20-1 SAVAGSPYSYEQY